Listed below are T cell receptor beta chains from one sample, sequenced in a study of OX40 agonist ivuxolimab in advanced cancers. Here immunoSEQ multiplex PCR was the method, and the copy in TCRdb shows in-frame clones only, minus some. Of about 12,000 clones in the sample, approximately 80% were seen once. The sample consisted of CD4+ or CD8+ T cells sorted from blood, taken in a trial of the OX40 agonist ivuxolimab. Source of these receptors: an adult with an advanced solid tumor such as melanoma, head and neck, liver or kidney cancer. CDR3s include the opening cysteine and the closing phenylalanine or tryptophan. A D gene is named only where the DNA matches it firmly. Expanded clones are given a class, and other clones once, few, many or no size at all.

clone size	V gene	D gene	J gene	CDR3 DNA	CDR3 protein
NA	TRBV6-5	NA	TRBJ1-2	TGTGCCAGCAGTAACCGACAGACTTCTAACTATGGCTACACCTTC	CASSNRQTSNYGYTF
NA	TRBV7-3	TRBD2	TRBJ2-1	TGTGCCAGCAGCTCACTAGCGAACAATGAGCAGTTCTTC	CASSSLANNEQFF
NA	TRBV7-8	NA	TRBJ1-1	TGTGCCAGCAGCTCCGATCAGCAGGGTTCCGCTTTCTTT	CASSSDQQGSAFF
NA	TRBV20-1	NA	TRBJ1-2	TGCAGTGCTACAGGGTTTGGCTACACCTTC	CSATGFGYTF
NA	TRBV15	NA	TRBJ2-1	TGTGCCACCAGCAGAGTCGCCGGGAGCTCCTACAATGAGCAGTTCTTC	CATSRVAGSSYNEQFF
once	TRBV2	TRBD2	TRBJ2-1	TGTGCCAGCACTCCTCTCGGGCTAGCGGGGGAGCCTATTAAGCAGTTCTTC	CASTPLGLAGEPIKQFF
once	TRBV7-2	TRBD2	TRBJ2-7	TGTGCCAGCAGCCCTAGCGGAGCCTACGAGCAGTACTTC	CASSPSGAYEQYF
NA	TRBV7-6	NA	TRBJ2-5	TGTGCCAGCAGCCCACAGGGAGATGGGCAAGAGACCCAGTACTTC	CASSPQGDGQETQYF
NA	TRBV7-3	NA	TRBJ2-3	TGTGCCAGCAGTACCGGGAAATCCCGCACAGATACGCAGTATTTT	CASSTGKSRTDTQYF
once	TRBV7-3	TRBD1	TRBJ2-1	TGTGCCAGCAGCTTAGTAGGGGGGACAGGGAAGTACAATGAGCAGTTCTTC	CASSLVGGTGKYNEQFF
NA	TRBV21-1	NA	TRBJ2-2	TGTGCCAGCAGCACTCGGAGGGGTACCCAATACACCGGGGAGCTGTTTTTT	CASSTRRGTQYTGELFF
once	TRBV10-2	TRBD1	TRBJ1-1	TGCGCCAGCAGTGAGCCAACCCGGGACAGGGTTGACACTGAAGCTTTCTTT	CASSEPTRDRVDTEAFF
NA	TRBV7-5	NA	TRBJ1-5	TGTGCCAGCAGCTTAGAACAGATGGGGCAGCCCCAGCATTTT	CASSLEQMGQPQHF
NA	TRBV15	TRBD1	TRBJ2-7	TGTGCCACCAGTCCGGCCGGGACAGGCGACTACGAGCAGTACTTC	CATSPAGTGDYEQYF
NA	TRBV19	NA	TRBJ2-6	TGTGCCAGCAGCTCCGGGCGTCAATCTGGGGCCAACGTCCTGACTTTC	CASSSGRQSGANVLTF
few	TRBV10-3	NA	TRBJ1-2	TGTGCCATCAGTGAGTCGCAGGGGACTAACTATGGCTACACCTTC	CAISESQGTNYGYTF
NA	TRBV6-1	TRBD2	TRBJ2-5	TGTGCCACCTCTTCCTTAGCGGGAGCGTCGGAGACCCAGTACTTC	CATSSLAGASETQYF
NA	TRBV25-1	NA	TRBJ2-7	TGTGCCAGCAGTGAATATCAGCAGGGTCCATACGAGCAGTACTTC	CASSEYQQGPYEQYF
NA	TRBV6-5	NA	TRBJ1-5	TGTGCCAGCACCGCAGGGGGCAATCAGCCCCAGCATTTT	CASTAGGNQPQHF
few	TRBV4-2	NA	TRBJ2-7	TGTGCCAGCAGCCTGGGTAGCGAGTTCGAAGAGCAGTACTTC	CASSLGSEFEEQYF
NA	TRBV27	NA	TRBJ2-1	TGTGCCAGCAGTTTTGTCAGGGGTACAGGTGAGCAGTTCTTC	CASSFVRGTGEQFF
NA	TRBV19	TRBD2	TRBJ2-1	TGTGCCAGTAGCCTAGCGGGCCGGGAGCAGTTCTTC	CASSLAGREQFF
NA	TRBV7-9	NA	TRBJ1-4	TGTGCCAGCAGCTTAGGGGGCCCTTCTAATGAAAAACTGTTTTTT	CASSLGGPSNEKLFF
NA	TRBV9	TRBD1	TRBJ2-7	TGTGCCAGCAGCGGCCAACCGGGACAGGGGACCTACGAGCAGTACTTC	CASSGQPGQGTYEQYF
few	TRBV28	TRBD1	TRBJ2-5	TGTGCCAGCAGGCCAACGACAGGGGAAGAGACCCAGTACTTC	CASRPTTGEETQYF
NA	TRBV11-1	NA	TRBJ2-3	TGTGCCAGCAGCTTAGGTAGCGGAGACACAGATACGCAGTATTTT	CASSLGSGDTDTQYF
NA	TRBV5-1	TRBD1	TRBJ2-1	TGCGCCAGCAGTGTTGGACAGGGGTACAATGAGCAGTTCTTC	CASSVGQGYNEQFF
NA	TRBV9	NA	TRBJ1-4	TGTGCCAGCAGCGTAGAAACAGGACGGGGTGAAAAACTGTTTTTT	CASSVETGRGEKLFF
NA	TRBV6-6	TRBD2	TRBJ2-1	TGTGCCAGCAGTGCCGGGACTAGCGGGAGTGATGAGCAGTTCTTC	CASSAGTSGSDEQFF
NA	TRBV29-1	TRBD1	TRBJ1-2	TGCAGCGTTGCTTCGACAGGGGGGGACTATGGCTACACCTTC	CSVASTGGDYGYTF
NA	TRBV27	NA	TRBJ2-5	TGTGCCAGCACCCCTAAGGGCAGGGGCGAGACCCAGTACTTC	CASTPKGRGETQYF
few	TRBV7-9	NA	TRBJ1-4	TGTGCCAGCAGCTTAGCAGGGGAGGTTGAAAAACTGTTTTTT	CASSLAGEVEKLFF
NA	TRBV7-9	NA	TRBJ2-7	TGTGCCAGCAGCTTAGCTCAAGTAGGCCGATTAGAGCAGTACTTC	CASSLAQVGRLEQYF
NA	TRBV16	TRBD1	TRBJ1-1	TGTGCCAGCAGCCAACCAGACAGGGATCCGAACACTGAAGCTTTCTTT	CASSQPDRDPNTEAFF
NA	TRBV6-1	NA	TRBJ2-1	TGTGCCAGTAGTGAAAGTATGTGGACGAGGATCTTC	CASSESMWTRIF
once	TRBV15	TRBD1	TRBJ1-4	TGTGCCACCAGCAGGTCTGACAGGGAAATGGCTAATGAAAAACTGTTTTTT	CATSRSDREMANEKLFF
NA	TRBV10-1	NA	TRBJ2-3	TGCGCCAGCTCTTGGGCCCCGGGGGTGGACACAGATACGCAGTATTTT	CASSWAPGVDTDTQYF
NA	TRBV7-9	TRBD1	TRBJ1-1	TGTGCCAGCAGCTCGACAGGGGCTGAAGCTTTCTTT	CASSSTGAEAFF